This T cell receptor beta chain was captured in a study of T cells of healthy individuals (dated by TCRdb to the late 2010s). The V and J ends are trimmed by 5 bases and 6 bases, leaving 11 bases between them. CDR1 is given as LGHNA and CDR2 as YSLEER, both from the germline V gene. There are 13 amino acids in the CDR3, from cysteine to phenylalanine inclusive. Solely the CDR3 DNA is kept, with 39 bases framed from the first base. This clonotype has ten or more counts. This receptor's antigen is unknown. No base-level quality is on record; no much larger clone is a single base apart. Preparation of the library involved 5' RACE. The instrument given in TCRdb is Illumina MiSeq. The raw public reads went through TCRdb reprocessing: fastp at Q25, MiXCR clone calling, in-frame beta chains kept. Rows with a matching CDR3 protein are joined into one entry that keeps the most common DNA and genes. The sample profile shows 53,000 or so distinct CDR3 sequences; under 15% of them were found once. The top ten clonotypes cover roughly a sixth of the sample.

The rearranged chain carries TRBV4-3 and TRBJ2-1, with TRBD1 as a weak D call on 5 bases. The source of this sequence is a human donor in good health. For the CDR3, the sequence is CASSESRGNEQFF. The DNA reads TGCGCCAGCAGCGAATCTAGGGGCAATGAGCAGTTCTTC.